This T cell receptor (beta chain) was captured in a study of T cell responses to AZD1222 COVID-19 vaccine (dated by TCRdb to about 2021). For the study in its entirety: TCR sequencing covered fewer than 250 trial participants: 207 given two doses of AZD1222 and 26 given two doses of MenACWY control vaccine. Enrollment into the trials was organized by age into subgroups of 18-55, 56-69 and 70-plus years, and those subgroups contained approximately 150, 30 and 60 TCR-sequenced participants, respectively.

V sheds 6 bases and J sheds 3 bases, leaving 14 bases between their ends. The CDR3 sequence holds 14 residues, the cysteine and phenylalanine included. Only CDR3 DNA is held: 42 bases, read in frame from base 1. The germline V gene sets CDR1 to SNHLY and CDR2 to FYNNEI. What the time point label conveys for this sample: about 28 days (+/-7) after the second vaccine dose. AZD1222 recipients whose second dose came at about 4 weeks and those whose second dose came at about 12 weeks were combined into one group, since spike-specific TCR depth and breadth did not differ between the two schedules. The vaccinee samples were drawn from two UK trials, COV001 and COV002, one of which was a single-blind randomized controlled phase 2/3 trial testing AZD1222 (ChAdOx1 nCoV-19) in healthy adults. For TCRbeta chain sequencing, PBMC samples were collected from trial participants at day 0 and at day 28 after the second dose.

Overall study outcomes, separate from this receptor: Participants were mostly white British, with more females than males. The authors suggested clonal diversity may have been underestimated. Reportedly, almost half of the unique spike-specific TCRs recognized epitopes lying outside the regions that are mutated in the B.1.351 and B.1.1.7 variants. Because no samples from the day 14 peak response were available, repertoires could be characterized only after the peak T cell response. Conclusions about previously exposed vaccinees are limited, since just five or six AZD1222 recipients were seropositive for SARS-CoV-2 at baseline. The whole spike protein was spanned by vaccine-associated CD4 TCRs, and dominant responses were seen in regions 160-218 and 743-854. Spike-specific TCR breadth and depth rose significantly after two AZD1222 doses compared with day 0 and with MenACWY recipients. In the small 56-69-year group, the increase in depth fell short of significance, most likely because of low power.

The CDR3 regions of human TCRbeta chains were subjected to immunosequencing. The original methods were these. Repertoire TCRs were matched against a reference library of SARS-CoV-2-specific TCRs generated with the MIRA antigen-specificity platform. Breadth was defined as the fraction of unique TCRs that were SARS-CoV-2-associated. Depth was defined as the fraction of total T cells that were SARS-CoV-2-associated. Using the MIRA data, each spike-specific TCR was mapped to the spike region that the TCR reacts to and placed in a CD4 or CD8 class. Log10-transformed breadth and depth values were compared by one-way ANOVA with Sidak's multiple comparisons tests. TCRdb re-hosts the immuneACCESS table, in-frame sequences only. Its copies lack some clones; in the studies checked, an unresolved V gene accounts for under half of them, and the cause for the rest is not known. V, J and clone size were drawn from that table, and D and trimming were deduced from the DNA. Here the sample has fewer than 70,000 clones; approximately 80% occur a single time. About 14% of the sample rests with the top ten.

Turning to this clone: The specificity of this receptor is unknown. Base quality data are lacking; no much larger clone is found one base away.

Recombination linked TRBV2 to TRBJ1-1; the best D guess is TRBD1, with 5 bases matching. The sequenced sample was peripheral blood, obtained 28 days after the second AZD1222 dose. This TCR was sampled from an adult who received the AZD1222 COVID-19 vaccine. CDR3 sequence: CASRRDEGYTEAFF. The bases read TGTGCCAGCAGACGGGACGAGGGTTACACTGAAGCTTTCTTT.